This T cell receptor (beta chain) was recovered during a study of blood T cell repertoires in COVID-19. The protocol was immunoSEQ multiplex PCR, while the TCRdb copy is restricted to in-frame clones and leaves out a portion. The sample contains under 300,000 clones, around 83% of which appear only once. V lost 5 bases to trimming and J lost 0 bases; unmatched junction nucleotides: 9. In germline, CDR1 is LNHDA, CDR2 SQIVND (reference sequence). The CDR3 runs 18 residues. Sequenced input: peripheral blood. This clonotype was obtained from a woman at least 80 years old with acute or convalescent COVID-19. The rearrangement uses TRBV19 and TRBJ1-4, with 10 bases lining up with TRBD1. The DNA for the CDR3 is TGTGCCAGTAGTGCGGGGACAGGGGCCTCTGCAACTAATGAAAAACTGTTTTTT. Its translation: CASSAGTGASATNEKLFF. The full variable domain, with the rest looked up from reference TRBV19 and TRBJ1-4, is DGGITQSPKYLFRKEGQNVTLSCEQNLNHDAMYWYRQDPGQGLRLIYYSQIVNDFQKGDIAEGYSVSREKKESFPLTVTSAQKNPTAFYLCASSAGTGASATNEKLFFGSGTQLSVL.